Listed below are T cell receptor beta chains from one sample, sequenced in a study of cytomegalovirus exposure and HLA in healthy donors. Sequencing used immunoSEQ multiplex PCR; TCRdb keeps in-frame clones, though not all of them. The listing records 60,000 to 70,000 clones. Input material: PBMCs. The receptors originated from a young man in good health and CMV-seropositive. Both conserved end residues are part of each CDR3. The D gene is left open where the match is weak. Expanded clones get a size class; other rows say once, few or many, or leave the size out.

j_call,clone_size,d_call,v_call,cdr3_aa,cdr3_nt
TRBJ2-7,-,-,TRBV2,CASREQGNYEQYF,TGTGCCAGCAGAGAACAGGGTAATTACGAGCAGTACTTC
TRBJ1-6,-,-,TRBV19,CASSISAGASSPLHF,TGTGCCAGTAGTATATCGGCAGGGGCGAGTTCACCCCTCCACTTT
TRBJ2-1,-,TRBD2,TRBV9,CASSGLAGGYNEQFF,TGTGCCAGCAGCGGACTAGCGGGAGGCTACAATGAGCAGTTCTTC
TRBJ1-2,-,TRBD1,TRBV6-4,CASRPTGGNNYGYTF,TGTGCCAGCAGGCCGACAGGGGGCAATAACTATGGCTACACCTTC
TRBJ1-4,-,TRBD1,TRBV6-1,CASSADRVEKLFF,TGTGCCAGCAGTGCCGACAGGGTTGAAAAACTGTTTTTT
TRBJ1-5,-,-,TRBV4-2,CASSQEGEGVQPQHF,TGTGCCAGCAGCCAAGAAGGGGAGGGTGTCCAGCCCCAGCATTTT
TRBJ2-7,-,-,TRBV6-1,CASSEARWVWRKSAYEQYF,TGTGCCAGCAGTGAAGCGCGGTGGGTTTGGAGGAAGAGCGCCTACGAGCAGTACTTC
TRBJ1-4,-,-,TRBV6-1,CASSEATLYSEKLFF,TGTGCCAGCAGTGAAGCAACCCTTTACAGTGAAAAACTGTTTTTT
TRBJ1-1,-,-,TRBV30,CAWSTGVTEAFF,TGTGCCTGGAGCACAGGAGTGACTGAAGCTTTCTTT
TRBJ1-5,-,-,TRBV6-7,CARGQKNQHQHF,TGTGCCAGAGGACAGAAGAATCAGCACCAGCATTTT
TRBJ2-1,-,TRBD2,TRBV5-8,CASSLAALAGGNEQFF,TGTGCCAGCAGCTTGGCCGCCCTAGCGGGAGGCAATGAGCAGTTCTTC
TRBJ2-3,-,-,TRBV6-1,CASSEASHWQRPTDTQYF,TGTGCCAGCAGTGAAGCTTCCCATTGGCAGCGACCCACAGATACGCAGTATTTT
TRBJ2-7,-,-,TRBV6-5,CASSTSPYEQYF,TGTGCCAGCTCGACTAGTCCCTACGAGCAGTACTTC
TRBJ2-7,medium-sized,-,TRBV5-6,CASSTGGYEQYF,TGTGCCAGCAGCACCGGGGGCTACGAGCAGTACTTC
TRBJ2-1,-,TRBD1,TRBV4-2,CASSQGHRGHEQFF,TGTGCCAGCAGCCAAGGTCACAGGGGGCATGAGCAGTTCTTC
TRBJ1-3,-,-,TRBV6-5,CASSLTAYSGNTIYF,TGTGCCAGCAGTTTGACAGCGTACTCTGGAAACACCATATATTTT
TRBJ2-5,-,TRBD1,TRBV27,CASGTGGMAETQYF,TGTGCCAGCGGGACAGGGGGCATGGCGGAGACCCAGTACTTC
TRBJ2-7,-,TRBD1,TRBV2,CASRITGVPYEQYF,TGTGCCAGCAGAATAACAGGGGTTCCCTACGAGCAGTACTTC
TRBJ2-3,-,-,TRBV6-5,CASSSDSDTDTQYF,TGTGCCAGCAGTTCGGACAGTGACACAGATACGCAGTATTTT
TRBJ2-5,-,TRBD1,TRBV7-9,CASSLGGQGQETQYF,TGTGCCAGCAGCTTGGGGGGACAGGGGCAAGAGACCCAGTACTTC
TRBJ2-3,-,-,TRBV9,CASSFRGRTTDTQYF,TGTGCCAGCAGCTTCAGGGGCCGCACCACAGATACGCAGTATTTT
TRBJ2-7,-,-,TRBV6-5,CASSQPESSYEQYF,TGTGCCAGCAGCCAACCCGAGAGCTCCTACGAGCAGTACTTC
TRBJ2-1,-,TRBD2,TRBV4-1,CDSSYGLAGELFF,TGCGACAGCAGCTACGGACTAGCGGGAGAATTGTTCTTC
TRBJ2-7,-,-,TRBV29-1,CSVGREDKPYEQYF,TGCAGCGTTGGAAGGGAGGACAAGCCCTACGAGCAGTACTTC
TRBJ1-1,-,TRBD1,TRBV28,CASSGGEAFF,TGTGCCAGCTCAGGGGGAGAAGCTTTCTTT
TRBJ2-2,-,TRBD1,TRBV19,CASSWTGHTGELFF,TGTGCCAGTAGTTGGACAGGGCACACCGGGGAGCTGTTTTTT
TRBJ1-1,-,TRBD1,TRBV5-1,CASSQGQGVPNTEAFF,TGCGCCAGCAGCCAGGGACAGGGGGTACCGAACACTGAAGCTTTCTTT
TRBJ1-1,-,-,TRBV19,CASTLDSGINTEAFF,TGTGCCAGTACCCTGGACAGTGGGATCAACACTGAAGCTTTCTTT
TRBJ2-4,-,-,TRBV19,CASSISGLAKNIQYF,TGTGCCAGTAGTATTTCAGGCTTAGCCAAAAACATTCAGTACTTC
TRBJ1-3,-,TRBD1,TRBV5-1,CASSPGTARGTIYF,TGCGCCAGCAGCCCAGGGACAGCTCGCGGCACCATATATTTT
TRBJ1-4,-,TRBD1,TRBV30,CAWSPGTGGEKLFF,TGTGCCTGGAGCCCCGGGACAGGGGGCGAAAAACTGTTTTTT
TRBJ2-3,-,TRBD1,TRBV30,CAWSPDRGYTDTQYF,TGTGCCTGGAGCCCGGACAGGGGCTACACAGATACGCAGTATTTT
TRBJ2-1,-,TRBD2,TRBV6-4,CASSAGTSGENEQFF,TGTGCCAGCAGTGCCGGGACTAGCGGGGAAAATGAGCAGTTCTTC
TRBJ1-3,-,TRBD1,TRBV19,CASSEQGAGNTIYF,TGTGCCAGTAGTGAACAGGGGGCTGGAAACACCATATATTTT
TRBJ2-7,-,TRBD1,TRBV7-9,CASSLDRQGTYEQYF,TGTGCCAGCAGCTTAGATAGACAGGGTACCTACGAGCAGTACTTC
TRBJ2-7,-,TRBD1,TRBV4-1,CASSRRAGQGAYEQYF,TGCGCCAGCAGCCGGCGAGCGGGACAGGGGGCCTACGAGCAGTACTTC
TRBJ2-1,-,TRBD1,TRBV7-2,CASSLEGQGSYNEQFF,TGTGCCAGCAGCTTGGAGGGACAGGGGTCCTACAATGAGCAGTTCTTC
TRBJ2-7,-,TRBD2,TRBV11-3,CASTGLAGDSYEQYF,TGTGCCAGCACCGGACTAGCGGGAGACTCTTACGAGCAGTACTTC
TRBJ2-7,-,-,TRBV4-1,CASSQSWEVAYEQYF,TGCGCCAGCAGCCAATCTTGGGAGGTAGCCTACGAGCAGTACTTC
TRBJ2-2,-,TRBD2,TRBV9,CASSVGLADTARGELFF,TGTGCCAGCAGCGTAGGGCTAGCGGATACCGCGAGGGGGGAGCTGTTTTTT
TRBJ1-1,-,-,TRBV6-6,CASRKERSEAEAFF,TGTGCCAGCAGAAAGGAGAGGAGTGAGGCTGAAGCTTTCTTT
TRBJ1-4,-,-,TRBV2,CASSEWDPRRGEKLFF,TGTGCCAGCAGTGAATGGGACCCAAGGAGGGGTGAAAAACTGTTTTTT
TRBJ1-5,-,TRBD1,TRBV5-1,CASSLGDRDNQPQHF,TGCGCCAGCAGCTTGGGGGACAGGGACAATCAGCCCCAGCATTTT
TRBJ2-7,-,-,TRBV18,CASSTGPGENEQYF,TGTGCCAGCTCAACGGGACCGGGGGAGAACGAGCAGTACTTC
TRBJ2-1,-,TRBD2,TRBV9,CASSPGGNDNEQFF,TGTGCCAGCAGCCCGGGGGGGAATGACAATGAGCAGTTCTTC
TRBJ2-7,-,-,TRBV19,CASSRGRSYEQYF,TGTGCCAGTAGCCGGGGGAGATCCTACGAGCAGTACTTC
TRBJ1-2,-,TRBD1,TRBV29-1,CSTIWGQGDGYTF,TGCAGTACTATCTGGGGACAGGGTGATGGCTACACCTTC
TRBJ2-5,-,TRBD2,TRBV7-2,CASSTSGASSQYF,TGTGCCAGCAGCACTAGCGGGGCATCGTCCCAGTACTTC
TRBJ2-7,-,-,TRBV6-1,CASSEHWGSVYEQYF,TGTGCCAGCAGTGAACATTGGGGCAGTGTCTACGAGCAGTACTTC
TRBJ2-7,-,-,TRBV9,CVFFKQKTAYEQYF,TGTGTTTTTTTCAAACAGAAGACGGCATACGAGCAGTACTTC
TRBJ1-1,-,-,TRBV30,CAWSTSLRGEAFF,TGTGCCTGGAGTACCTCATTAAGGGGAGAAGCTTTCTTT
TRBJ1-1,-,-,TRBV29-1,CSVEDSVGSTEAFF,TGCAGCGTTGAAGACTCCGTGGGGAGCACTGAAGCTTTCTTT
TRBJ2-1,-,-,TRBV30,CAWSSGLALVYNEQFF,TGTGCCTGGAGTTCTGGGCTAGCCTTAGTCTACAATGAGCAGTTCTTC
TRBJ1-5,-,-,TRBV30,CAWARDSNQPQHF,TGTGCCTGGGCCAGGGATAGCAATCAGCCCCAGCATTTT
TRBJ2-7,-,-,TRBV13,CASSKPRGSDGNAYEQYF,TGTGCCAGCAGCAAACCACGGGGATCGGACGGAAACGCCTACGAGCAGTACTTC